The rows below give T cell receptor beta chains drawn from one sample of a study of PD-L1 blockade in urothelial cancer. Assay used: immunoSEQ multiplex PCR; TCRdb lists only in-frame clones, some missing. Of approximately 100,000 clones in the sample, 70% to 90% were seen once. This material consisted of PBMCs, taken around atezolizumab (anti-PD-L1) treatment. These receptor sequences come from a woman over 75 with urothelial cancer. Each CDR3 is given with its conserved first and last residue. The order of the fields is D gene, clone size, V gene, CDR3 length, J gene, CDR3 DNA, CDR3 protein. A D gene is named only where the DNA matches it firmly. Some rows have no size entry. The others give once, few or many, or a class for an expanded clone.

>-|-|TRBV7-9|15|TRBJ2-2
TGTGCCAGCAGCTTACGAACGGCGAACACCGGGGAGCTGTTTTTT
CASSLRTANTGELFF
>TRBD2|-|TRBV15|12|TRBJ2-1
TGTGCCACCAGCAGGGGGAGGGATGAGCAGTTCTTC
CATSRGRDEQFF
>TRBD1|-|TRBV6-1|15|TRBJ1-5
TGTGCCACCCACACCGGGACAGGGAAGAATCAGCCCCAGCATTTT
CATHTGTGKNQPQHF
>TRBD1|-|TRBV29-1|12|TRBJ2-7
TGCAGCGTGGGGACAGGGAACTACGAGCAGTACTTC
CSVGTGNYEQYF
>-|-|TRBV5-1|14|TRBJ1-1
TGCGCCAGCAGCTTGGTGGGGGGGAACACTGAAGCTTTCTTT
CASSLVGGNTEAFF
>TRBD1|-|TRBV19|16|TRBJ2-6
TGTGCCAGTAGTAGGGGACAGAGCTCTGGGGCCAACGTCCTGACTTTC
CASSRGQSSGANVLTF
>TRBD2|once|TRBV11-2|16|TRBJ2-1
TGTGCCAGCAGCTTATGGGGGACTAGCGGGAACAATGAGCAGTTCTTC
CASSLWGTSGNNEQFF
>-|-|TRBV28|16|TRBJ2-7
TGTGCCAGCAGCTCTTTAGGCCGTGCAGGGGCTTACGAGCAGTACTTC
CASSSLGRAGAYEQYF
>TRBD2|few|TRBV27|16|TRBJ2-2
TGTGCCAGCAGTCCGACTAGCGGGACCGTCACCGGGGAGCTGTTTTTT
CASSPTSGTVTGELFF
>TRBD2|-|TRBV20-1|11|TRBJ2-7
TGCAGTGCGGGCGGGAGGGGCGAGCAGTACTTC
CSAGGRGEQYF
>TRBD1|-|TRBV4-2|15|TRBJ1-2
TGTGCCAGCAGCCCGGACAGGGGGCTGTACTATGGCTACACCTTC
CASSPDRGLYYGYTF
>-|-|TRBV11-2|16|TRBJ1-1
TGTGCCAGCAGCTTAGTCTTGACAGCCGATAACACTGAAGCTTTCTTT
CASSLVLTADNTEAFF